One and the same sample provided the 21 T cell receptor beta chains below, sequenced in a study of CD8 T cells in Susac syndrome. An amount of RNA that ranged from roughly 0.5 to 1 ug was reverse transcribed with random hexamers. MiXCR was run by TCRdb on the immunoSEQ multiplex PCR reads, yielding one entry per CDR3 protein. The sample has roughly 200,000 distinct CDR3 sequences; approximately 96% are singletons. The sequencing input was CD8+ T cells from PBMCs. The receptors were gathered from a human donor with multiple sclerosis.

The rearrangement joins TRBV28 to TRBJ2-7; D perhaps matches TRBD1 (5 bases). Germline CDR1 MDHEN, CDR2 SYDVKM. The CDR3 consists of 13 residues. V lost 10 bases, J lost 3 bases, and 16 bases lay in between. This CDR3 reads CATSYDSNYEQYF. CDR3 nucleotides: TGTGCCACAAGTTATGACAGCAACTACGAGCAGTACTTC.

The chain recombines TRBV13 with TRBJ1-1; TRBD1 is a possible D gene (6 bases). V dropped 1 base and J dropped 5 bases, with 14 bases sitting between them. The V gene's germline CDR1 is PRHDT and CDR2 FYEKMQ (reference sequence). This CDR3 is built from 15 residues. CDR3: CASSLDPGQGTEAFF. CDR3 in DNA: TGTGCCAGCAGCTTAGATCCAGGGCAGGGGACTGAAGCTTTCTTT. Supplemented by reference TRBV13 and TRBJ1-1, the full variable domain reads AAGVIQSPRHLIKEKRETATLKCYPIPRHDTVYWYQQGPGQDPQFLISFYEKMQSDKGSIPDRFSAQQFSDYHSELNMSSLELGDSALYFCASSLDPGQGTEAFFGQGTRLTVV.

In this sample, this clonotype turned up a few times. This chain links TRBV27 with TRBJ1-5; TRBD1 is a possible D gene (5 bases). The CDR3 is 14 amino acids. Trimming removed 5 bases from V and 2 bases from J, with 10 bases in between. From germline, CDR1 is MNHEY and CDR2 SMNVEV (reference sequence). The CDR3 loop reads CASSPGTGNQPQHF. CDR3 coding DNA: TGTGCCAGCAGTCCCGGGACGGGCAATCAGCCCCAGCATTTT.

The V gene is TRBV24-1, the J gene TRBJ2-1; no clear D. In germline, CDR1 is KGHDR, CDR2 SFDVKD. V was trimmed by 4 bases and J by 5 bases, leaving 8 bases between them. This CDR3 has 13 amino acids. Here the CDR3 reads CATSDPTDNEQFF. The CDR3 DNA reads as TGTGCCACCAGTGACCCGACTGACAATGAGCAGTTCTTC.

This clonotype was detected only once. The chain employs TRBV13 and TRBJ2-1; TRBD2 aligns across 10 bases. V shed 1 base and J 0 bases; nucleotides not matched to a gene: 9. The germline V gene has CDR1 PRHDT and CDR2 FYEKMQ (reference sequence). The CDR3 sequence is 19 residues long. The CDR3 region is CASSLVRGLAASSYNEQFF. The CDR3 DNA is TGTGCCAGCAGCTTAGTACGAGGACTAGCGGCTAGCTCCTACAATGAGCAGTTCTTC.

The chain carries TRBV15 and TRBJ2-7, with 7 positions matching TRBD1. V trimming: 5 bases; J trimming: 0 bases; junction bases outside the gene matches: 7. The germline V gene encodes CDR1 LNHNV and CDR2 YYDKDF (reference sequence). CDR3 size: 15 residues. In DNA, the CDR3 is TGTGCCACCAGCGGTTACAGGGGAAGCTCCTACGAGCAGTACTTC. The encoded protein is CATSGYRGSSYEQYF.

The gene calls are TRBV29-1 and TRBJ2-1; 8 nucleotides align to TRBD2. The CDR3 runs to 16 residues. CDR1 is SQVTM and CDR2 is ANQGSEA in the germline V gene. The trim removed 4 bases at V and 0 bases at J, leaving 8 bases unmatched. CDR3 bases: TGCAGCGTTGGTGGTAGCGGGAAAGGCTCCTACAATGAGCAGTTCTTC. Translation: CSVGGSGKGSYNEQFF.

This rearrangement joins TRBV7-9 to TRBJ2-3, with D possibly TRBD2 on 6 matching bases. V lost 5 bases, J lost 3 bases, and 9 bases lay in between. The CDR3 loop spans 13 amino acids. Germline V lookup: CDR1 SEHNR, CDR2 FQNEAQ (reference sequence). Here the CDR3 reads CASSTGTTDTQYF. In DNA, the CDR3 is TGTGCCAGCAGCACCGGGACTACAGATACGCAGTATTTT.

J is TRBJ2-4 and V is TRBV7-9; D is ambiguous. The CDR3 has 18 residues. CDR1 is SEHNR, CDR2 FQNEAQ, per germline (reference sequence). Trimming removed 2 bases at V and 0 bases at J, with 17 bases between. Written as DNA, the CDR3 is TGTGCCAGCAGCTTACCCGACCCGGGTCCGTTAGCCAAAAACATTCAGTACTTC. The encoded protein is CASSLPDPGPLAKNIQYF. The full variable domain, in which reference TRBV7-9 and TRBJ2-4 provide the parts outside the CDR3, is DTGVSQNPRHKITKRGQNVTFRCDPISEHNRLYWYRQTLGQGPEFLTYFQNEAQLEKSRLLSDRFSAERPKGSFSTLEIQRTEQGDSAMYLCASSLPDPGPLAKNIQYFGAGTRLSVL.

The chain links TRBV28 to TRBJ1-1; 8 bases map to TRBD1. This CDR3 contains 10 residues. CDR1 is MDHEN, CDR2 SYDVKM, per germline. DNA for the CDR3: TGTGGGACAGGGATAGGTGAAGCTTTCTTT. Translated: CGTGIGEAFF.

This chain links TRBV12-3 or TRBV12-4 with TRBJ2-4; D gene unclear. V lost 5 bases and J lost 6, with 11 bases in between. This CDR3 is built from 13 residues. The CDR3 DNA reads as TGTGCCAGCAGTAAGGTATTCGGAAACATTCAGTACTTC. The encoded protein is CASSKVFGNIQYF.

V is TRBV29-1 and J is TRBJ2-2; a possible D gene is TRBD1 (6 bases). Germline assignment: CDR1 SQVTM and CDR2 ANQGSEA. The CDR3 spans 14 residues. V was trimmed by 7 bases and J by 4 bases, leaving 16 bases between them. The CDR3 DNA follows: TGCAGCGCAACGCCAAGCAGGGGCACCGGGGAGCTGTTTTTT. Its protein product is CSATPSRGTGELFF.

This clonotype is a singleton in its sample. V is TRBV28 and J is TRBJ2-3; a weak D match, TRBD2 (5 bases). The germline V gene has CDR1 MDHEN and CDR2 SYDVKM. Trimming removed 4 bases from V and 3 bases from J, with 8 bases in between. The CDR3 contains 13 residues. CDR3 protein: CASSWELTDTQYF. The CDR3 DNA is TGTGCCAGCAGTTGGGAGCTGACAGATACGCAGTATTTT.

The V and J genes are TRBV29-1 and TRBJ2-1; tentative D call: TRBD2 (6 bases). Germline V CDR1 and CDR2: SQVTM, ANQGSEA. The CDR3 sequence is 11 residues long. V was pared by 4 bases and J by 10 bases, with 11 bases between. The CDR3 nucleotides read TGCAGCGTTGGGGGCGGGGCGGAGCAGTTCTTC. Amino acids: CSVGGGAEQFF.

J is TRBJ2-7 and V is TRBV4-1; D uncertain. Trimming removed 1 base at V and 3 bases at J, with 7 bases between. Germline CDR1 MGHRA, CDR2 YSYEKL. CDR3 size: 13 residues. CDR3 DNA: TGCGCCAGCAGCCAAGGAGACAACTACGAGCAGTACTTC. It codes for CASSQGDNYEQYF.

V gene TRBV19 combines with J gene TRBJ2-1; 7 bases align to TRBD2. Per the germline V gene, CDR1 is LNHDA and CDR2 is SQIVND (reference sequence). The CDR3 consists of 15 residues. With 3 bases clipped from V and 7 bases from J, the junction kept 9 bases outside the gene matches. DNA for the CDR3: TGTGCCAGTAGTATTGGGGGGGTACACAAAAATGAGCAGTTCTTC. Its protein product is CASSIGGVHKNEQFF.

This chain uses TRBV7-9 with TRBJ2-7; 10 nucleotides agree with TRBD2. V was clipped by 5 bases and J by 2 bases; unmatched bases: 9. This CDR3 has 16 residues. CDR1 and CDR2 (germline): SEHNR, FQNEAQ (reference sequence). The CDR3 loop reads CASSAPTSGATYEQYF. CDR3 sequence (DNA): TGTGCCAGCAGCGCCCCCACTAGCGGGGCCACCTACGAGCAGTACTTC.

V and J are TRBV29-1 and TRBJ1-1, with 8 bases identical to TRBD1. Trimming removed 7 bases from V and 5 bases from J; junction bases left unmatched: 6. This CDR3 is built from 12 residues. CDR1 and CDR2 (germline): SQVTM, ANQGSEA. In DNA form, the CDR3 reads TGCAGCGCGACAGGGGTAGAAACTGAAGCTTTCTTT. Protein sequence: CSATGVETEAFF.

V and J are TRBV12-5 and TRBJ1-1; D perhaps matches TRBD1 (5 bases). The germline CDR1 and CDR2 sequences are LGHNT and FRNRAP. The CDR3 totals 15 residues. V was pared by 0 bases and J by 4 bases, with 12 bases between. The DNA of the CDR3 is TGTGCTAGTGGTTTGGTACGTTGGGGGACCACTGAAGCTTTCTTT. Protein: CASGLVRWGTTEAFF.

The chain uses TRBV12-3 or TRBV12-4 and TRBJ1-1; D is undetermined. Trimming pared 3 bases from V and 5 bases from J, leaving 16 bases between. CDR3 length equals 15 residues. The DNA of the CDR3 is TGTGCCAGCAGTTTTGCGCCGTCCCTTTGGACTGAAGCTTTCTTT. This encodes CASSFAPSLWTEAFF.

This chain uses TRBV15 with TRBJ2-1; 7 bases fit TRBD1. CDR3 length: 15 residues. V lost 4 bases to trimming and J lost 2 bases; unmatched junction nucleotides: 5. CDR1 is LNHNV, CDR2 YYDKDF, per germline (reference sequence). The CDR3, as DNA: TGTGCCACCAGCAATCCGGGACAGACCTACAATGAGCAGTTCTTC. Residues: CATSNPGQTYNEQFF.